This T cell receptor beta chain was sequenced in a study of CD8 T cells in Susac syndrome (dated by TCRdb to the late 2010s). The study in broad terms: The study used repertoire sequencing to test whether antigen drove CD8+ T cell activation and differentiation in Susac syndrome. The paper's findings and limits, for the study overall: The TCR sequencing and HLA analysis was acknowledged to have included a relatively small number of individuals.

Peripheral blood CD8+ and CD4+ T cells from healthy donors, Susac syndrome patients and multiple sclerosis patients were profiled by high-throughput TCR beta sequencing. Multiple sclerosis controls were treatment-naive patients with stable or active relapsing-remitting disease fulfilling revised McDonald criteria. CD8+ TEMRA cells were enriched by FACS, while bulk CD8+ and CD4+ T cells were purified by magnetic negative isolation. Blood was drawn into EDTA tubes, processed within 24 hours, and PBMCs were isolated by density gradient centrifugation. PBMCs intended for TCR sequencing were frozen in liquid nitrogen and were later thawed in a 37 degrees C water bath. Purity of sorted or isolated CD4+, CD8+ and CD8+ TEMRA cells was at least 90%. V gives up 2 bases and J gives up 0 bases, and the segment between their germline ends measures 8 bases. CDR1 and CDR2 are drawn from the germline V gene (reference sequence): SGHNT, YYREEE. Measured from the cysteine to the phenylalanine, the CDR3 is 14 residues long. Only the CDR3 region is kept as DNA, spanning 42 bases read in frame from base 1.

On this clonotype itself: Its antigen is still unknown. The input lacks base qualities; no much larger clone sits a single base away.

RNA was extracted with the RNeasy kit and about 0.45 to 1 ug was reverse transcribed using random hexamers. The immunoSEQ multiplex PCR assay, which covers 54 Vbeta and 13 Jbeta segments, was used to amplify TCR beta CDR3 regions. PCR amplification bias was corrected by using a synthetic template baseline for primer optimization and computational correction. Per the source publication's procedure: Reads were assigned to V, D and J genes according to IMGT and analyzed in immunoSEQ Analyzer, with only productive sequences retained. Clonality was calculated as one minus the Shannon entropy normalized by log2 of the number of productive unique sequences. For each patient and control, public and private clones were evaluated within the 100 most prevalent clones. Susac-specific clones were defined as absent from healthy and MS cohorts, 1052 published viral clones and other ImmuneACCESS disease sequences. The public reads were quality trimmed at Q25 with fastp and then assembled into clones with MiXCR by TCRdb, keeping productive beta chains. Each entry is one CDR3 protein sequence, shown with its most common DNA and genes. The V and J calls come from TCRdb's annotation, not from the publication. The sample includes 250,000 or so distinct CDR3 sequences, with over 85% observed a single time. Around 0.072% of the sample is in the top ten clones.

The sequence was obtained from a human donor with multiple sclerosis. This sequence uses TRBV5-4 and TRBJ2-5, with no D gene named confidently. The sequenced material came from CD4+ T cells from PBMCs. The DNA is TGTGCCAGCAGCTTACGACGGAACCAAGAGACCCAGTACTTC. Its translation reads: CASSLRRNQETQYF.